The TCR beta chain under discussion was sequenced for a study of T cell changes during pregnancy in multiple sclerosis. TCRdb keeps only in-frame clones here, not all; method: immunoSEQ multiplex PCR. Here the sample spans about 38,000 clones, more than 75% being singletons. Trimming cost V 4 bases and J 3 bases, with 13 bases left between them. The germline CDR1 and CDR2 sequences are SGDLS and YYNGEE. The CDR3 length is 14 residues. This sequence joins TRBV9 and TRBJ1-1, with a possible D match to TRBD1 (5 bases). Sequences were derived from CD8+ T cells from peripheral blood mononuclear cells, sampled in the third trimester of pregnancy. The clonotype originates from a female donor with multiple sclerosis, enrolled in a pregnancy study. CDR3: CASSSSGGYTEAFF. The CDR3 DNA sequence: TGTGCCAGCAGCTCTAGCGGGGGTTACACTGAAGCTTTCTTT. Using reference TRBV9 and TRBJ1-1 for the parts outside the CDR3, the full variable domain is DSGVTQTPKHLITATGQRVTLRCSPRSGDLSVYWYQQSLDQGLQFLIQYYNGEERAKGNILERFSAQQFPDLHSELNLSSLELGDSALYFCASSSSGGYTEAFFGQGTRLTVV.